What follows are 13 T cell receptor beta chains derived from one specimen sequenced in a study of cytomegalovirus exposure and HLA in healthy donors. Sequenced by immunoSEQ multiplex PCR; TCRdb stores in-frame clones only, minus some. The sample shows around 75,000 clones, around four fifths of them seen only once. The sample taken for sequencing was PBMCs. The receptors derive from a man between 25 and 39 years old in good health and CMV-seronegative.

The chain couples TRBV27 to TRBJ1-5; no clear D gene. CDR3 size: 14 residues. V lost 5 bases, J lost 6 bases, and 14 bases lay in between. Germline V gives CDR1 MNHEY, CDR2 SMNVEV (reference sequence). In nucleotides, the CDR3 is TGTGCCAGCAGTAGCCCCCTGGGAGGTCAGCCCCAGCATTTT. Translated, it gives CASSSPLGGQPQHF.

This clone is a singleton in its sample. The rearrangement links TRBV7-2 to TRBJ2-1; 16 bases line up with TRBD2. Germline V gene sequence: CDR1 SGHTA, CDR2 FQGNSA. The CDR3 runs to 16 residues. V lost 5 bases and J lost 10; bases outside the gene matches: 8. Here the CDR3 DNA reads TGTGCCAGCAGCCTAAGGGGACTAGCGGGAGGGTCAGAGCAGTTCTTC. Protein sequence: CASSLRGLAGGSEQFF.

The chain carries TRBV7-2 and TRBJ2-7; 9 bases are a match to TRBD2. Germline loops: CDR1 SGHTA, CDR2 FQGNSA. This CDR3 comprises 14 residues. V was clipped by 1 base and J by 3 bases; unmatched bases: 1. This chain's CDR3 is CASSLGSGSYEQYV. The CDR3 DNA follows: TGTGCCAGCAGCTTAGGTAGCGGGAGCTACGAGCAGTACGTC.

This clone was counted at least ten times. This chain connects TRBV6-1 to TRBJ2-7, with a weak D call TRBD2 (6 bases). Deletions cut 5 bases from V and 5 bases from J, with 19 bases between. Germline assignment: CDR1 MNHNS and CDR2 SASEGT. The CDR3 loop spans 15 amino acids. The CDR3 is CASSKYWTRRDEQYF. The CDR3 DNA reads TGTGCCAGCAGTAAATACTGGACAAGGAGGGACGAGCAGTACTTC.

This clone was seen once. The DNA for the CDR3 is TGTGCCAGCAGGGAGCGGGGAGCGATCGTAAAAATTAGCAATCAGCCCCAGCATTTT. Protein product: CASRERGAIVKISNQPQHF. The rearrangement links TRBV27 to TRBJ1-5; D gene ambiguous. V lost 6 bases and J lost 0, with 24 bases in between. Germline V CDR1 and CDR2: MNHEY, SMNVEV (reference sequence). This CDR3 has 19 amino acids.

This clone was seen only once. The rearrangement uses TRBV6-4 and TRBJ2-2, with TRBD2 identical over 9 bases. V lost 2 bases and J lost 3; bases outside the gene matches: 7. Looked up from germline, CDR1 is MRHNA and CDR2 is SNTAGT. This CDR3 is 17 amino acids long. The CDR3 reads CASSDGREGRDTGELFF. The CDR3 region has the DNA TGTGCCAGCAGTGACGGGCGGGAGGGCCGAGACACCGGGGAGCTGTTTTTT.

This rearrangement joins TRBV7-2 to TRBJ1-2, with D possibly being TRBD1 (6 bases). Between the trimmed V and J ends, which lost 3 bases and 1 base, there was a span of 9 bases. The CDR3 consists of 14 residues. Germline CDR1 is SGHTA and CDR2 is FQGNSA. The CDR3 coding sequence is TGTGCCAGCAGCTTGTCGGACAGTAACTATGGCTACACCTTC. Its protein is CASSLSDSNYGYTF.

The rearrangement links TRBV27 to TRBJ2-2, with TRBD2 matching over 13 bases. The CDR3 extends over 19 amino acids. After removal of 1 base from V and 4 bases from J, the junction contained 9 bases not matched to a gene. Germline V lookup: CDR1 MNHEY, CDR2 SMNVEV (reference sequence). Written as DNA, the CDR3 is TGTGCCAGCAGTTTATGGGTACCGGGACTAGCGGGGAGCACCGGGGAGCTGTTTTTT. Its translation is CASSLWVPGLAGSTGELFF.

The rearrangement joins TRBV7-2 to TRBJ1-4; perhaps TRBD1 as D (6 bases). Between the trimmed V and J ends, which lost 1 base and 7 bases, there was a span of 7 bases. The CDR3 runs 13 residues. Germline V CDR1 and CDR2: SGHTA, FQGNSA. CDR3 sequence reads: CASSLGGGEKLFF. DNA of the CDR3: TGTGCCAGCAGCTTAGGAGGGGGTGAAAAACTGTTTTTT.

This chain links TRBV30 with TRBJ1-2; no clear D. From germline, CDR1 is GTSNPN and CDR2 SVGIG (reference sequence). The germline V and J ends were trimmed by 0 bases and 7 bases, with 18 bases remaining between them. The CDR3 covers 15 residues. The CDR3 here is CAWSVLAAENRGYTF. The CDR3 DNA reads TGTGCCTGGAGTGTACTGGCAGCGGAGAACCGTGGCTACACCTTC.

The rearrangement uses TRBV19 and TRBJ1-1; D remains ambiguous. Germline V gene sequence: CDR1 LNHDA, CDR2 SQIVND (reference sequence). Trimming took 7 bases from V and 1 from J, leaving 7 bases between them. CDR3 size: 12 residues. CDR3 residues: CASNNRNTEAFF. The CDR3 DNA sequence: TGTGCCAGTAACAACAGGAACACTGAAGCTTTCTTT. Combining the CDR3 with reference TRBV19 and TRBJ1-1 gives the whole variable domain DGGITQSPKYLFRKEGQNVTLSCEQNLNHDAMYWYRQDPGQGLRLIYYSQIVNDFQKGDIAEGYSVSREKKESFPLTVTSAQKNPTAFYLCASNNRNTEAFFGQGTRLTVV.

This chain connects TRBV2 to TRBJ2-5; 12 positions agree with TRBD1. With V trimmed by 4 bases and J by 5 bases, 5 bases remained unmatched. The germline CDR1 and CDR2 sequences are SNHLY and FYNNEI. The CDR3 extends over 15 amino acids. DNA for the CDR3: TGTGCCAGCAGTGGGGGACAGGGGGCCTGGGAGACCCAGTACTTC. Its translation: CASSGGQGAWETQYF.

V usage is TRBV10-1 and J usage is TRBJ2-3; D is possibly TRBD2 (7 bases). Trimming took 0 bases from V and 1 from J, leaving 26 bases between them. The CDR3 sequence is 21 residues long. CDR1 is WNHNN and CDR2 is SYGVQD in the germline V gene (reference sequence). CDR3 DNA: TGCGCCAGCAGTGAGTCATACGGGGGGCAATCTCCTACCGGGTGCACAGATACGCAGTATTTT. This sequence encodes CASSESYGGQSPTGCTDTQYF.